This T cell receptor (beta chain) originates from a study of cytomegalovirus exposure and HLA in healthy donors (dated by TCRdb to about 2017). Regarding the study in general: In an earlier analysis of roughly 500 of the donors, 276 Gb of sequence data and some 100 million unique TCR beta sequences from about 179 million T cells were reported. An early release that covered fewer than 750 HLA-typed donors contained about 300 gigabases of sequencing data and tens of millions of unique TCR sequences. The genetic ancestry cluster associated with self-reported Caucasian donors included around four fifths of the 398 genotyped donors. The aim of the study was to test whether cataloging public T cell receptors could identify signatures of past pathogen exposure. The T cell repertoires of some 670 subjects were profiled by immunosequencing and related to cytomegalovirus serostatus. Along with the roughly 610-subject first cohort, a separate validation cohort of over a hundred different subjects was used. To predict cytomegalovirus infection status, the study combined high-throughput TCR immunosequencing, statistical association of individual TCRs with disease status, and machine learning. A later analysis re-examined previously published TCR beta repertoires from several hundred donors and added high-resolution HLA genotyping to investigate patterns of TCR occurrence. Rather than using new phenotypic data, the later analysis identified candidate immune exposures from TCR beta sequences and from how often those sequences occurred across donors. An earlier analysis of fewer than 750 of the donors used high-throughput TCR beta sequencing to judge whether each TCR beta V gene segment behaved as functional or pseudogenic. Donor age, sex, ethnicity and CMV serostatus were collected together with the repertoire data. A later genetic analysis took genome-wide SNP genotypes for about 55% of the roughly 670 donors and used that subset as a discovery cohort. All discovery cohort repertoires had been generated on a single sequencing platform. Both class I and class II loci were covered by HLA typing, at four-digit resolution. Typing coverage differed by locus: A, B, C, DRB1 and DQB1 were typed in about 620-630 donors, DQA1 in about 510, DPA1 in nearly 610, and DPB1 in just under 490. A handful of DR-DQ haplotypes were handled as single units for association and clustering because linkage in the cohort was strong. Among 300 to 500 genotyped donors of the cohort, an average of around 250,000 unique TCR beta nucleotide sequences was sequenced per donor, of which about 19% were non-productive. General conclusions and limits of the study: In vitro tests confirmed that a few of the cytomegalovirus-associated TCR beta chains recognize cytomegalovirus antigens. In both the original and validation cohorts, the classifier was reported to diagnose cytomegalovirus status with high specificity and sensitivity. When HLA alleles, especially DR and DQ, strongly co-occurred, attributing TCR associations to individual alleles was difficult. Compared with equally common non-associated chains, HLA-associated TCR beta chains in a later analysis were more clonally expanded and had lower generation probabilities. At a false discovery rate of 0.05, a later analysis linked about 16,000 TCR beta sequences to specific HLA alleles. Broadly in line with IMGT annotations, most TCR beta V segments showed up in productive rearrangements about 87% or about 30% of the time in an earlier analysis of approximately 600 of the donors. Only TCR beta chains were sequenced in this cohort, and the absence of alpha or paired-chain data limited detectable features. According to a later analysis, most CMV-associated TCR beta chains appeared to be HLA-restricted, and the HLA associations seemed to be driven largely by CMV exposure. For the cohort, immune exposure information was limited to CMV serostatus. In a later analysis, the rate of TCR association differed among HLA loci, with DRB1 alleles having the most associated TCRs and HLA-C alleles having the fewest. The study listed 150 to 200 TCR beta chains as associated with cytomegalovirus. While some public TCRs were present in many individuals, most TCR sequences turned up only very rarely across donors. According to a later genetic analysis, donors in an Asian-associated ancestry cluster had fewer N-insertions in productive TCRs than the roughly 670-donor mean. The 87-base-pair reads could not distinguish some IMGT-functional V segments, including TRBV6-2 and TRBV6-3, so those segments were excluded. Linkage disequilibrium might explain the correlated functional status among segregating V segments, but an unknown experimental factor could not be ruled out. Because HLA typing was missing for some donors at each locus, association tests included only the typed subset. Because counts were too low, seventeen rarely observed V segments, including chromosome 9 orphons, were left out of the earlier analysis of 587 of the donors. A further reported finding was that TCR beta sequences accurately predicted the HLA-A and HLA-B alleles for most subjects in the first cohort. The sequencing pipeline was judged likely to have produced a cluster of highly shared sequence variants as a technical artifact. In a later analysis, several top co-occurrence clusters were reported to appear linked to parvovirus B19, influenza, CMV and Epstein-Barr virus. In a later genetic analysis, a missense DCLRE1C variant was associated with V-gene and J-gene trimming of TCR beta chains, and the association was replicated in an independent cohort. The authors suggested that the approach could potentially be generalized to other disease states and immunological phenotypes. Presence/absence analyses assumed roughly uniform sequencing depth across donors, an assumption that may not hold.

In total, roughly 670 healthy bone marrow donors made up the cohort. At the time of sampling, all cohort members were nominally healthy, though unrecorded immune exposures were likely present. The donor tested CMV seronegative and was one of the 352 seronegative cohort members. Each donor provided a peripheral blood sample, and peripheral blood mononuclear cells were used for TCR beta sequencing. The Qiagen DNeasy Blood Extraction Kit was used to extract genomic DNA from the blood cell samples. The library came from the immunoSEQ multiplex PCR assay. For the multiplex PCR, a mixture combining 60 forward primers for TCR Vbeta segments and 13 reverse primers for TCR Jbeta segments was used. Amplification of the CDR3 region of rearranged TCR beta genes was performed with a multiplex PCR assay on genomic DNA. The Illumina HiSeq System was used to sequence the amplified TCR beta libraries as 87-base-pair reads. Turning to the authors' computational methods: In a later analysis, some 80 million unique TCR beta chains were counted across the approximately 640 repertoires, and around 10 million of these chains were shared by at least two donors. To remove PCR and sequencing errors, raw reads were error-corrected and collapsed into unique sequences using a nearest-neighbor algorithm that merged closely related sequences. To assign V, D and J gene segments, CDR3 sequences were aligned to IMGT reference sequences. For a sequence to be retained, a match of at least six nucleotides to both a V gene segment and a J gene segment was required. Rearrangements were called productive when the CDR3 lacked stop codons and stayed in frame with V and J; all others were non-productive. Following IMGT convention, CDR3 was defined as the stretch from the second conserved V-encoded cysteine to the conserved J-encoded phenylalanine. In an earlier analysis of 550 to 650 of the donors, sequences lacking an unambiguous match to a single V gene segment were excluded. In an earlier analysis of several hundred of the donors, V segments were called functional above 56.7% productive rearrangements and were called segregating when the between-donor standard deviation exceeded 5%. A statistical classification framework was developed to diagnose cytomegalovirus status using the catalog of TCR beta chain sequences. In a later analysis, TCR nucleotide sequences were compared against IMGT/GENE-DB human TR gene sequences so that V and J genes could be assigned. In a later analysis, CDR3 sequences and most-parsimonious VDJ recombination scenarios were assigned using the TCRdist pipeline. In a later analysis, every TCR beta chain was defined by the combination of its CDR3 amino acid sequence and its V-gene family, and reads without a unique V-gene family were dropped. To address suspected cross-contamination and a sequencing artifact, a later analysis removed approximately 590 highly shared, low-generation-probability nucleotide sequences. For each public chain, a later analysis derived a clonal expansion index from normalized ranks of inferred template counts within each repertoire. Generation probabilities in a later analysis came from a VDJ recombination model fitted to out-of-frame rearrangements, and those results were checked against IGoR. Hypergeometric tests were used in a later analysis to score TCR-TCR, TCR-HLA and TCR-CMV co-occurrence, with a repertoire-size bias correction applied to the TCR pairs. In a later analysis, false discovery rates were estimated by permuting HLA or CMV assignments 20 times. In a later analysis, co-occurring TCRs were grouped using DBSCAN, and TCRdist sequence similarity was added for clustering within HLA-allele-positive subsets. Co-occurrence clustering excluded repertoires with fewer than 30,000 or more than 120,000 public chains, plus five with anomalous nucleotide sharing. TCRdb holds this immuneACCESS table with in-frame rearrangements only. Some clones are missing; in checked studies, unresolved V genes explain under half, and the rest has no known cause. The V and J calls and clone size are taken from that table; D and trimming were inferred from the DNA. This sample comprises more than 200,000 clones, approximately 80% of them detected only once. The top ten clonotypes cover 1.1% to 1.5% of the sample.

Notes on this clone: Its binding antigen is unknown. No base qualities exist here, and no much larger clone lies one base off it.

V lost 8 bases and J lost 0 bases, and the count of bases not matched to a germline gene is 1. The CDR3 covers 13 residues, taking in both the cysteine and the phenylalanine. Of all the DNA, just the CDR3 is kept, 39 bases in frame from base 1. In the germline V gene, CDR1 corresponds to SNHLY and CDR2 to FYNNEI. Sequencing was performed on PBMCs. The sequence was collected from a girl aged 5 to 17 in good health and CMV-seronegative. This chain is built from TRBV2 and TRBJ1-5, with 7 central nucleotides matching TRBD1. CDR3 sequence: CASGQDSNQPQHF. DNA sequence: TGTGCCAGCGGACAGGATAGCAATCAGCCCCAGCATTTT.